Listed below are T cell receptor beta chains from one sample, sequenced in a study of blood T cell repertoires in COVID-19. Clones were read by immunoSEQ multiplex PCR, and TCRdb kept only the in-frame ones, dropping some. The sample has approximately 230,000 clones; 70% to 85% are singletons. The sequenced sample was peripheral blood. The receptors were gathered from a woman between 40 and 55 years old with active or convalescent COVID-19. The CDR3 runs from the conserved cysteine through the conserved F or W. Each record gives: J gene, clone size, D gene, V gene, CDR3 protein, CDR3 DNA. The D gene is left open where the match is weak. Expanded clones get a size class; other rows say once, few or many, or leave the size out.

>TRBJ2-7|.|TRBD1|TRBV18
CASSPGTVDGEQYF
TGTGCCAGCTCACCAGGGACAGTCGACGGCGAGCAGTACTTC
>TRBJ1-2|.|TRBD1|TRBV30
CAWSFPPGQGAYGYTF
TGTGCCTGGAGTTTCCCTCCGGGACAGGGGGCCTATGGCTACACCTTC
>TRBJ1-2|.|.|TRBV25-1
CASSEGGFTF
TGTGCCAGCAGTGAAGGCGGATTCACCTTC
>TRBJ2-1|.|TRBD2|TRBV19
CASSIVLTSGGSSYNEQFF
TGTGCCAGTAGTATAGTTTTGACTAGCGGGGGGTCCAGCTACAATGAGCAGTTCTTC
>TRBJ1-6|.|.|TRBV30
CAWSRTGTSLHF
TGTGCCTGGAGTCGTACCGGGACTTCTCTCCACTTT
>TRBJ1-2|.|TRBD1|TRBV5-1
CASSLGSGDRRFYGYTF
TGCGCCAGCAGTCTTGGATCCGGGGACAGACGTTTCTATGGCTACACCTTC
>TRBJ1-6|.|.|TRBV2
CASSETRSSPLHF
TGTGCCAGCAGTGAGACGCGGAGTTCACCCCTCCACTTT
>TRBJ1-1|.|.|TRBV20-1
CSSEMNTEAFF
TGCAGTTCGGAGATGAACACTGAAGCTTTCTTT
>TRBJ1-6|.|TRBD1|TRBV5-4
CASRPGTAYNSPLHF
TGTGCCAGCAGGCCTGGGACAGCCTATAATTCACCCCTCCACTTT
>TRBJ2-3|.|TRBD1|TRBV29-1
CSVDRQGVGDTQYF
TGCAGCGTTGATCGGCAGGGGGTAGGAGATACGCAGTATTTT
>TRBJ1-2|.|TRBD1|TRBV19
CASSIYPPLGQGNYGYTF
TGTGCCAGTAGTATATACCCCCCCCTGGGACAGGGGAACTATGGCTACACCTTC
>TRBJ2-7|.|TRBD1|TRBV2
CASRYVRGPSYEQYF
TGTGCCAGCAGATACGTCAGGGGGCCCTCCTACGAGCAGTACTTC
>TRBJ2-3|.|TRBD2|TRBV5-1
CASSRRLAVSTDTQYF
TGCGCCAGCAGCCGCAGACTAGCGGTGAGCACAGATACGCAGTATTTT
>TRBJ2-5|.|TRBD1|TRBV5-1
CASSGDRGQETQYF
TGCGCCAGCAGCGGGGACAGGGGGCAGGAGACCCAGTACTTC
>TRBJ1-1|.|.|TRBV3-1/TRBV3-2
CASSQGDIDTEAFF
TGTGCCAGCAGCCAAGGAGACATTGACACTGAAGCTTTCTTT
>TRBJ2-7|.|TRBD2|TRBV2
CASSGTGSSGGFAYEQYF
TGTGCCAGCAGTGGTACAGGGTCTAGCGGGGGGTTTGCCTACGAGCAGTACTTC
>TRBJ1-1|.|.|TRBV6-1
CASSEKGGRSTEAFF
TGTGCCAGCAGTGAAAAGGGAGGGAGGAGCACTGAAGCTTTCTTT
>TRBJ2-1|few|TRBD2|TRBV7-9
CASSLERLRGSGVEQFF
TGTGCCAGCAGCTTAGAGAGGCTTCGAGGTAGCGGGGTTGAGCAGTTCTTC
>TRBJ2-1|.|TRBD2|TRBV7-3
CASSLTGDYYNEQFF
TGTGCCAGCAGCTTAACGGGGGACTACTACAATGAGCAGTTCTTC
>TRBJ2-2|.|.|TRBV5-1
CASSPPGMNTGELFF
TGCGCCAGCAGCCCCCCAGGGATGAACACCGGGGAGCTGTTTTTT